This T cell receptor (beta chain) was sequenced during a study of shared clonotypes between healthy human individuals. Study-level background: Each donor's CD8 memory used one plate, CD8 naive two, each CD4 subset three.

Naive CD8 cells comprised CD45RO-negative, CCR7-positively selected cells, excluding terminally differentiated effector memory CD45RA+ cells. The study, taken as a whole, reports: Large depth notwithstanding, sorted-subset sequencing proved incomplete by rarefaction.

Remarks on this clone: The antigen remains unidentified.

Sorted-subset replicate PCR reactions contained 150 to 200 ng DNA, corresponding to approximately 30,000 T cell genomes. Generated by immunoSEQ multiplex PCR, the TCRdb table keeps only in-frame clones and is missing some. Of some 2 million clones listed, about 95% were seen once; the top ten hold under 1.5%. V was shortened by 7 bases and J by 0 bases, with 12 bases between the two germline ends. CDR1 and CDR2 from the germline V gene are MNHNS and SASEGT. The CDR3 has 15 amino acids. The sequence came from a man younger than 30 in good health. Sequenced material: naive CD8+ T cells sorted from blood. This rearrangement joins TRBV6-1 to TRBJ2-2; no clear D gene. This CDR3 reads CASTPLTTNTGELFF. CDR3 nucleotide sequence: TGTGCCAGCACCCCTTTGACCACGAACACCGGGGAGCTGTTTTTT.